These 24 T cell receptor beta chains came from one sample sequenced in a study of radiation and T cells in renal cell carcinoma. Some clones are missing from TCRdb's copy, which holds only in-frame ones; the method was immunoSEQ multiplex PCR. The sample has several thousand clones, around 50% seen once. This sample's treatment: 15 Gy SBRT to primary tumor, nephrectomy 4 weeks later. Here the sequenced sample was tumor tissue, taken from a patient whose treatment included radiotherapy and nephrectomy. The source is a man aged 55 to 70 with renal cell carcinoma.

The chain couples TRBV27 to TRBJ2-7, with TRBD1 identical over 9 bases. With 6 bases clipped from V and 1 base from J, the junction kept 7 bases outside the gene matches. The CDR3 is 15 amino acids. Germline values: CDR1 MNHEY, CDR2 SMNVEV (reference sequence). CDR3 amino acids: CASSSRDRVSYEQYF. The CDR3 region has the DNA TGTGCCAGCAGCTCCCGGGACAGGGTGTCCTACGAGCAGTACTTC.

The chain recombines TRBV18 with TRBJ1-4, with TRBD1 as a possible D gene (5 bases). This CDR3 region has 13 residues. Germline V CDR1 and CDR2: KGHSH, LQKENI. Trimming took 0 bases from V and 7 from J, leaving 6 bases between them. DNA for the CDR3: TGTGCCAGCTCACCACCTACAGGTGAAAAACTGTTTTTT. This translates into CASSPPTGEKLFF.

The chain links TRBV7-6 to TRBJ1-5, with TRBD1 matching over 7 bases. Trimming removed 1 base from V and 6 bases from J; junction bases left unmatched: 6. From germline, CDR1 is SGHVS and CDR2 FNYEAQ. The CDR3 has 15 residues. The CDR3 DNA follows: TGTGCCAGCAGCTTAGGACAGGGAGAGGCTCAGCCCCAGCATTTT. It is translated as CASSLGQGEAQPQHF.

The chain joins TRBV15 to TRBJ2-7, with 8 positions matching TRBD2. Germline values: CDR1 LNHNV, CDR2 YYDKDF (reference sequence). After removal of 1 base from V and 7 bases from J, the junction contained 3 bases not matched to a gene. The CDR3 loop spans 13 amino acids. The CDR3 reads CATSRGLAWEQYF. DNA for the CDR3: TGTGCCACCAGCAGAGGACTAGCGTGGGAGCAGTACTTC.

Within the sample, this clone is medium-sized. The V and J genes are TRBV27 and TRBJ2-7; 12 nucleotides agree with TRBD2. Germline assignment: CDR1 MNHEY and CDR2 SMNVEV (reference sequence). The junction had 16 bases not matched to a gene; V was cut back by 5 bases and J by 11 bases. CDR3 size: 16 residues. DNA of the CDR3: TGTGCCAGCAGTCCCGGGGCGACTAGCGGGAGCACGGTTGAGTACTTC. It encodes CASSPGATSGSTVEYF.

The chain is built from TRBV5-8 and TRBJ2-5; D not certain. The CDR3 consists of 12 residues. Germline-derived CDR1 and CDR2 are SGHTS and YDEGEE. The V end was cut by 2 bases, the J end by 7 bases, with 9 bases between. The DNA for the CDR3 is TGTGCCAGCAGCTTTCGGCAGCGGACCCAGTACTTC. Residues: CASSFRQRTQYF.

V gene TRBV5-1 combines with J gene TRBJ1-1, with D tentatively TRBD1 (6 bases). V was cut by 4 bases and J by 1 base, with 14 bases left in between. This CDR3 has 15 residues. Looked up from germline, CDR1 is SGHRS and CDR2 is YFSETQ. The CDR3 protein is CASSRKTGGNTEAFF. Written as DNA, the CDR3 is TGCGCCAGCAGCCGTAAGACAGGAGGGAACACTGAAGCTTTCTTT.

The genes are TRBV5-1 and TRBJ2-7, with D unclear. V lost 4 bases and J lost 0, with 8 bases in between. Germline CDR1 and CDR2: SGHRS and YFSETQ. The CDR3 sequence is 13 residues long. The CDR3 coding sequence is TGCGCCAGCAGCCAAGTCGGCTCCTACGAGCAGTACTTC. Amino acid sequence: CASSQVGSYEQYF.

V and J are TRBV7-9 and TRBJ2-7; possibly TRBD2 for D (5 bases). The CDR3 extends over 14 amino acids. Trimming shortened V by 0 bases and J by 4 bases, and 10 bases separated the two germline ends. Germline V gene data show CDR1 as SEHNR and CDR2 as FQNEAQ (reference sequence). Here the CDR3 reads CASSLAGVMYEQYF. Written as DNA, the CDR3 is TGTGCCAGCAGCTTAGCGGGAGTCATGTACGAGCAGTACTTC. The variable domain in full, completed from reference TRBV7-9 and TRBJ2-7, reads DTGVSQNPRHKITKRGQNVTFRCDPISEHNRLYWYRQTLGQGPEFLTYFQNEAQLEKSRLLSDRFSAERPKGSFSTLEIQRTEQGDSAMYLCASSLAGVMYEQYFGPGTRLTVT.

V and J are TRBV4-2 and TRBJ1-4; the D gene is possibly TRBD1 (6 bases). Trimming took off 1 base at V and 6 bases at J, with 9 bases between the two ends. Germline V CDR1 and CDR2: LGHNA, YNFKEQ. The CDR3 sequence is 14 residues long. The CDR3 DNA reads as TGTGCCAGCAGCCAAGGACAGGCGTATGAAAAACTGTTTTTT. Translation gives CASSQGQAYEKLFF.

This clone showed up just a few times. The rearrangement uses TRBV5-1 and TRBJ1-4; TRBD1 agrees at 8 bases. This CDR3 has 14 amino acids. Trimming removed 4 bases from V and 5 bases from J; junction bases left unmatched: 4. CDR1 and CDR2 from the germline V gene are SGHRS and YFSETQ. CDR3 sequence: CASSLGQDNEKLFF. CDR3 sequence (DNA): TGCGCCAGCAGCCTGGGACAGGACAATGAAAAACTGTTTTTT.

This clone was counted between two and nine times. The CDR3 here is CAISPTGRSANYGYTF. CDR3 in DNA: TGTGCCATCAGCCCGACAGGGCGCTCAGCTAACTATGGCTACACCTTC. The J gene is TRBJ1-2, the V gene TRBV10-3; 7 positions match TRBD1. CDR1 is ENHRY and CDR2 is SYGVKD in the germline V gene. V shed 6 bases, J shed 0 bases, and the junction held 10 bases outside the gene matches. There are 16 residues in the CDR3.

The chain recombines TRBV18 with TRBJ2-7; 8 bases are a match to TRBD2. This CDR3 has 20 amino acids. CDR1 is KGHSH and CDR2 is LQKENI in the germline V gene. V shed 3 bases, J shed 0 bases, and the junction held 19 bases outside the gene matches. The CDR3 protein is CASSPQDGLAGPANSYEQYF. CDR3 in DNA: TGTGCCAGCTCACCGCAAGACGGCCTAGCGGGCCCAGCTAACTCCTACGAGCAGTACTTC.

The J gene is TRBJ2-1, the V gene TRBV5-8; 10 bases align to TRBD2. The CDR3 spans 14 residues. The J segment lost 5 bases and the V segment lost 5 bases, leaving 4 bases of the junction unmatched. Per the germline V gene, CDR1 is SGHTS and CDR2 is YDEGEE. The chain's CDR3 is CASRLAGGHNEQFF. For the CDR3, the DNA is TGTGCCAGCAGATTAGCGGGGGGACACAATGAGCAGTTCTTC.

CDR3 sequence: CASSMLTTGGSGELFF. The CDR3 nucleotides read TGTGCCAGTAGTATGTTGACGACAGGGGGTTCCGGGGAGCTGTTTTTT. The chain links TRBV19 to TRBJ2-2; TRBD1 aligns across 9 bases. J gave up 6 bases and V 3 bases, and 8 bases lay outside the gene matches. This CDR3 has 16 residues. Germline loops: CDR1 LNHDA, CDR2 SQIVND (reference sequence). Based on the CDR3 plus reference TRBV19 and TRBJ2-2, the full variable domain is DGGITQSPKYLFRKEGQNVTLSCEQNLNHDAMYWYRQDPGQGLRLIYYSQIVNDFQKGDIAEGYSVSREKKESFPLTVTSAQKNPTAFYLCASSMLTTGGSGELFFGEGSRLTVL.

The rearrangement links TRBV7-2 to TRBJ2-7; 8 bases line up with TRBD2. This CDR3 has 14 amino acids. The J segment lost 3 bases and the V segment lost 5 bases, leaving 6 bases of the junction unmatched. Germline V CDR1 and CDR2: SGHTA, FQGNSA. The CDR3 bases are TGTGCCAGCAGCGCCCAGGGACTAGTCTACGAGCAGTACTTC. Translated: CASSAQGLVYEQYF. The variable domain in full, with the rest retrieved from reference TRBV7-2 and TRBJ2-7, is GAGVSQSPSNKVTEKGKDVELRCDPISGHTALYWYRQSLGQGLEFLIYFQGNSAPDKSGLPSDRFSAERTGGSVSTLTIQRTQQEDSAVYLCASSAQGLVYEQYFGPGTRLTVT.

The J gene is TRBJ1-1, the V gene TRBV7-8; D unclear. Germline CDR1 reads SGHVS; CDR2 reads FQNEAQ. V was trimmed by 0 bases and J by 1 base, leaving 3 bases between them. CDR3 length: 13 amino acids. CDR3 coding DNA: TGTGCCAGCAGCTTAGCCGAGAACACTGAAGCTTTCTTT. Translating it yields CASSLAENTEAFF. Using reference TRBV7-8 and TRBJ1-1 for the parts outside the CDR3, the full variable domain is GAGVSQSPRYKVAKRGQDVALRCDPISGHVSLFWYQQALGQGPEFLTYFQNEAQLDKSGLPSDRFFAERPEGSVSTLKIQRTQQEDSAVYLCASSLAENTEAFFGQGTRLTVV.

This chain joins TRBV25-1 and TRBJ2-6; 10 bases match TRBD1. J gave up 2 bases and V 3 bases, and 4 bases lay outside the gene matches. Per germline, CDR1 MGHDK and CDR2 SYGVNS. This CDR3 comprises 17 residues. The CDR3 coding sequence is TGTGCCAGCAGTGACGGGACAGGGGTGACTGGGGCCAACGTCCTGACTTTC. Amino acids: CASSDGTGVTGANVLTF.

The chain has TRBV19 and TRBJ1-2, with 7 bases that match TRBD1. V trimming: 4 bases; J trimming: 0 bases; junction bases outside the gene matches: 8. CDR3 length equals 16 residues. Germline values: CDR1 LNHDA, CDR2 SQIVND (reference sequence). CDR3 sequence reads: CASSTGTANSNYGYTF. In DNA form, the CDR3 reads TGTGCCAGTAGTACCGGGACAGCGAATTCTAACTATGGCTACACCTTC.

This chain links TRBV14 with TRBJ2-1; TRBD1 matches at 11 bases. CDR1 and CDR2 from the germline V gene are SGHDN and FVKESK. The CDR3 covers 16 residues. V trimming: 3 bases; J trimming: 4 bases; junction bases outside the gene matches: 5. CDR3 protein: CASSQLGQGVYNEQFF. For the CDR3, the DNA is TGTGCCAGCAGCCAGCTGGGACAGGGGGTATACAATGAGCAGTTCTTC.

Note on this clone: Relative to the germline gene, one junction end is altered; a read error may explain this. For the CDR3, the DNA is TGCGCCAGCAGCCAAGTCGGCTCCTACGAGCAGTACTTC. This gives the protein CASSQVGSYEQYF. The chain combines TRBV28 with TRBJ2-7, with D uncertain. The length of the CDR3 is 13 residues. Germline V CDR1 and CDR2: MDHEN, SYDVKM.

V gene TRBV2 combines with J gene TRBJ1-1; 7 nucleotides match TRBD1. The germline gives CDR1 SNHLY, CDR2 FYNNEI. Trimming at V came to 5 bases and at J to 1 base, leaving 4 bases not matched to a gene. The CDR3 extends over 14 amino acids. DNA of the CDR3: TGTGCCAGCAGTTACAGGGGAGGGAACACTGAAGCTTTCTTT. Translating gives CASSYRGGNTEAFF.

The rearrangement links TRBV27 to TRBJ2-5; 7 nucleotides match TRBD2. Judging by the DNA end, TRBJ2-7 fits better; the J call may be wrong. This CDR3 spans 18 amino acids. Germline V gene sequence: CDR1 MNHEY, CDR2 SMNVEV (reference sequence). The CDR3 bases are TGTGCCAGCAGTTTAATTCGCCGCGGGAGCCACCTGGGATACGAGCAGTACTTC. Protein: CASSLIRRGSHLGYEQYF.

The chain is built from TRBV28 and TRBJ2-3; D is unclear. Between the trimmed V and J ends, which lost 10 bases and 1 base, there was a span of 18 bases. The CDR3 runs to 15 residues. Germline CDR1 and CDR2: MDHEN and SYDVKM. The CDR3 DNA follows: TGTGCCATCACACCGACCCAAAGGGGCACAGATACGCAGTATTTT. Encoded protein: CAITPTQRGTDTQYF.